The entry below gives a single TCR beta chain sequence along with its context. The target antigen is unknown. Deletions cut 5 bases from V and 9 bases from J, with 20 bases between. The CDR3 spans 15 residues. Germline-derived CDR1 and CDR2 are SGHAT and FQNNGV. These data belong to a study of beta chain features in type 1 diabetes. Expressed TCRB transcripts got sequenced, as all isolated RNA was reverse transcribed. Sequencing used immunoSEQ multiplex PCR; TCRdb keeps in-frame clones, though not all of them. The sample contains a few hundred thousand clones, around 15% of which appear only once. Findings and limits, study-wide: The naive, central memory and Treg TCRB repertoires of patients appeared to be more similar to one another than those of healthy donors. Shorter TCRB CDR3s, moderately but significantly so, were found in Type 1 diabetes patients in all four CD4+ subsets. Any HLA-type effect on TCRB rearrangement remained unresolved here.

This chain uses TRBV11-2 with TRBJ1-5; perhaps TRBD1 as D (5 bases). The source of this sequence is a woman aged 18-29 years in good health. Sequencing was performed on naive CD4+ T cells from blood. The chain's CDR3 is CASSISDTVRWPQHF. Here the CDR3 DNA reads TGTGCCAGCAGCATCTCGGACACGGTGAGATGGCCCCAGCATTTT.